Listed below are T cell receptor beta chains from one sample, sequenced in a study of spatial heterogeneity in lung cancer. TCRdb passed the 5' RACE reads through MiXCR, listing each CDR3 protein once. The sample shows 110,000 or so distinct CDR3 sequences, about 10% of them seen only once. The sample here was PBMCs, taken at follow-up. Receptors were obtained from a female donor with early-stage non-small cell lung cancer. Each CDR3 is given with its conserved first and last residue. A D gene is named only where the DNA matches it firmly. For some rows the clone size is stated as once, few or many, or as a class when expanded; others skip it.

>few|TRBD1|TRBJ1-1|TRBV25-1|15
CASIQGAPMNTEAFF
TGTGCCAGCATACAGGGGGCCCCCATGAACACTGAAGCTTTCTTT
>-|-|TRBJ2-5|TRBV25-1|16
CASSESGVIKGETQYF
TGTGCCAGCAGTGAATCTGGGGTGATAAAGGGAGAGACCCAGTACTTC
>few|TRBD2|TRBJ2-1|TRBV10-2|15
CASSAGTSRHNEQFF
TGCGCCAGCAGCGCCGGGACTAGCCGACACAATGAGCAGTTCTTC
>many|-|TRBJ2-3|TRBV19|12
CASSPSRNTQYF
TGTGCCAGTAGTCCCTCCAGGAATACGCAGTATTTT
>many|TRBD1|TRBJ1-4|TRBV7-8|15
CASSFLTGLNEKLFF
TGTGCCAGCAGCTTCCTGACAGGGCTTAATGAAAAACTGTTTTTT
>few|-|TRBJ2-5|TRBV3-1|14
CASSQENRRKTQYF
TGTGCCAGCAGCCAAGAGAACCGTCGGAAGACCCAGTACTTC
>many|-|TRBJ2-5|TRBV5-5|15
CASTPLVSRAETQYF
TGTGCCAGCACCCCCTTGGTGAGCAGGGCAGAGACCCAGTACTTC
>-|-|TRBJ1-1|TRBV27|17
CASSSGLHNGGGSEAFF
TGTGCCAGCAGCTCGGGACTGCACAATGGGGGCGGGTCTGAAGCTTTCTTT
>few|TRBD2|TRBJ2-5|TRBV20-1|14
CSARTSGHQETQYF
TGCAGTGCTAGGACTAGCGGGCATCAAGAGACCCAGTACTTC
>many|-|TRBJ2-2|TRBV6-2/TRBV6-3|13
CASEVENTGELFF
TGTGCCTCCGAGGTCGAGAACACCGGGGAGCTGTTTTTT
>few|-|TRBJ1-2|TRBV5-1|14
CASSLVQGMDGYTF
TGCGCCAGCAGCTTGGTGCAGGGGATGGATGGCTACACCTTC
>-|TRBD1|TRBJ1-1|TRBV10-3|14
CAITRGQGGSEAFF
TGTGCCATCACCCGAGGACAGGGGGGATCTGAAGCTTTCTTT
>-|-|TRBJ2-6|TRBV2|15
CASRTGGSGANVLTF
TGTGCCAGCAGAACTGGAGGCTCTGGGGCCAACGTCCTGACTTTC
>-|-|TRBJ1-5|TRBV28|15
CASRISGGSNQPQHF
TGTGCCAGCAGGATATCTGGAGGTAGCAATCAGCCCCAGCATTTT
>many|-|TRBJ2-2|TRBV27|12
CASSLSIGELFF
TGTGCCAGCAGTTTATCAATCGGGGAGCTGTTTTTT
>few|-|TRBJ1-3|TRBV30|14
CAWSVQSSGNTIYF
TGTGCCTGGAGTGTACAGAGCTCTGGAAACACCATATATTTT
>many|TRBD2|TRBJ2-5|TRBV20-1|16
CSARAGTSGSQETQYF
TGCAGTGCTAGAGCCGGGACTAGCGGGAGTCAAGAGACCCAGTACTTC
>many|-|TRBJ2-3|TRBV29-1|13
CSVGGFNTDTQYF
TGCAGCGTTGGAGGTTTTAACACAGATACGCAGTATTTT
>-|-|TRBJ1-1|TRBV15|14
CATSRDLGSTEAFF
TGTGCCACCAGCAGAGATCTGGGAAGCACTGAAGCTTTCTTT
>-|TRBD1|TRBJ1-1|TRBV6-6|16
CASRVSRQGAKTEAFF
TGTGCCAGCAGAGTTTCGAGACAGGGGGCCAAAACTGAAGCTTTCTTT